This T cell receptor beta chain was captured by sequencing in a study of blood T cells in healthy people across ages. Overall study results and limits: Diversity was higher, and naive CD4+ cells more numerous, in long-lived donors than in aged donors.

With a J-beta primer mix and a sample-barcoded 5' primer, a second PCR ran 7 to 11 cycles. Using its own MiXCR run on the 5' RACE reads, TCRdb lists one record per CDR3 protein. The profile shows 700,000 to 900,000 distinct CDR3 sequences, around half of them singletons. This clonotype has a handful of counts. Its cognate antigen is unknown. This CDR3 region has 15 residues. Germline CDR1 and CDR2: SNHLY and FYNNEI. V gave up 6 bases and J gave up 1 base, with 15 bases separating them. Sequenced input: blood. The chain is built from TRBV2 and TRBJ2-5; D might be TRBD1 (6 bases). This receptor was taken from an older man in good health. CDR3 DNA sequence: TGTGCCAGCAGCCTACAGGGTCTTATCCAAGAGACCCAGTACTTC. It specifies CASSLQGLIQETQYF.